The 24 T cell receptor beta chains presented below share a single source sample, sequenced in a study of kidney transplant recipient with SARS-CoV-2 infection. TCRdb independently ran MiXCR on the reads; one entry per CDR3 protein. The sample has approximately 250,000 distinct CDR3 sequences, 29% seen once. Here the sequenced sample was a blood sample, taken at baseline and on day 111 from a kidney transplant recipient. The receptors shown here come from a male patient between 25 and 40 years old who had COVID-19 and was a kidney transplant recipient. These T cells may partly come from the graft donor.

As to this clonotype: A much larger clone differs from this one at a single base, so this may be a read error. The chain is built from TRBV6-1 and TRBJ1-2; no firm D call. CDR1 is MNHNS and CDR2 is SASEGT in the germline V gene. There are 17 residues in the CDR3. The CDR3 DNA reads as TGTGCCAGCAGTAAATATCCCTCTATGCGAAAGACCTATGTCTACACCTTC. It yields the protein CASSKYPSMRKTYVYTF.

The sample holds many counts of this clonotype. V usage is TRBV30 and J usage is TRBJ2-2; 8 bases align to TRBD2. J lost 4 bases, V lost 2 bases, and 6 bases had no gene match. Germline CDR1 is GTSNPN and CDR2 is SVGIG (reference sequence). CDR3 length equals 15 residues. CDR3 residues: CAWSREGMFTGELFF. DNA for the CDR3: TGTGCCTGGAGTCGGGAGGGGATGTTCACCGGGGAGCTGTTTTTT. Looking up the rest from reference TRBV30 and TRBJ2-2 gives the full variable domain: SQTIHQWPATLVQPVGSPLSLECTVEGTSNPNLYWYRQAAGRGLQLLFYSVGIGQISSEVPQNLSASRPQDRQFILSSKKLLLSDSGFYLCAWSREGMFTGELFFGEGSRLTVL.

Notes on this clonotype: This clone may be a read error of a much larger clone one base away. Given the absence of the conserved phenylalanine or tryptophan at the CDR3 end, a read error is likely. The rearrangement uses TRBV20-1 and TRBJ1-4; tentative D call: TRBD1 (6 bases). This CDR3 has 14 amino acids. Trimming took 2 bases from V and 6 from J, leaving 13 bases between them. Per germline, CDR1 DFQATT and CDR2 SNEGSKA (reference sequence). In DNA form, the CDR3 reads TGCAGTGCTAGACGAGGGGGAGCTTATGAAAAACTGTTTCTT. Protein: CSARRGGAYEKLFL.

A remark on this clonotype: With a much larger clone just one base away, this may be a read error. The chain joins TRBV27 to TRBJ1-4; D may be TRBD1 (5 bases). The CDR3 is 15 residues long. Germline CDR1 MNHEY, CDR2 SMNVEV (reference sequence). CDR3 in amino acids: CASSKQGRTNEKPFF. Written as DNA, the CDR3 is TGTGCCAGCAGTAAGCAGGGACGCACTAATGAAAAACCGTTTTTT. Complete variable domain (other parts from reference TRBV27 and TRBJ1-4): EAQVTQNPRYLITVTGKKLTVTCSQNMNHEYMSWYRQDPGLGLRQIYYSMNVEVTDKGDVPEGYKVSRKEKRNFPLILESPSPNQTSLYFCASSKQGRTNEKPFFGSGTQLSVL.

A remark on this clonotype: This may be a read error: a much more frequent sequence differs by one nucleotide. The CDR3 nucleotides read TGCAGTGCTGAGACTCGCGGGGGGTCGTACGAGCAGTACTTC. Its translation: CSAETRGGSYEQYF. V usage is TRBV20-1 and J usage is TRBJ2-7; 8 nucleotides agree with TRBD2. Germline V gives CDR1 DFQATT, CDR2 SNEGSKA (reference sequence). The CDR3 contains 14 residues. V shed 5 bases and J 4 bases; nucleotides not matched to a gene: 10.

Of note for this clonotype: Given a much more abundant clone one base away, this may be a read error. This rearrangement joins TRBV24-1 to TRBJ2-2; 8 bases fit TRBD2. The junction had 8 bases not matched to a gene; V was cut back by 3 bases and J by 9 bases. This CDR3 has 15 residues. Germline-derived CDR1 and CDR2 are KGHDR and SFDVKD. The CDR3 region is CATSDPGTRSRELFF. CDR3 nucleotide sequence: TGTGCCACCAGTGATCCCGGGACTAGATCCAGGGAGCTGTTTTTT.

Points on this clonotype: This sequence may be a read error, since a much larger clone differs from it by one base. This chain connects TRBV6-2 or TRBV6-3 to TRBJ2-2; the D gene could be TRBD1 or TRBD2 (5 bases each). CDR3 length: 14 residues. Germline V gene lookup returns CDR1 MNHEY and CDR2 SVGEGT. CDR3 in DNA: TGTGCCAGCAGCAGGGACCTACGCACCGGGGAGCCGTTTTTT. Its translation is CASSRDLRTGEPFF.

In this sample, this clonotype turned up a few times. The chain recombines TRBV11-3 with TRBJ2-1; possible D gene TRBD2, 6 bases. Germline loops: CDR1 SGHNT, CDR2 YENEEA. V was shortened by 5 bases and J by 7 bases, with 21 bases between the two germline ends. The CDR3 sequence is 16 residues long. The CDR3 DNA reads as TGTGCCAGCAGCCAAGATGGAGAGGCGGGGCTTAATGAGCAGTTCTTC. Translation: CASSQDGEAGLNEQFF. Full variable domain (outside the CDR3, taken from reference TRBV11-3 and TRBJ2-1): EAGVVQSPRYKIIEKKQPVAFWCNPISGHNTLYWYLQNLGQGPELLIRYENEEAVDDSQLPKDRFSAERLKGVDSTLKIQPAELGDSAVYLCASSQDGEAGLNEQFFGPGTRLTVL.

This clonotype was picked up a small number of times. The chain is built from TRBV20-1 and TRBJ2-1; 7 bases align to TRBD2. The CDR3 loop spans 15 amino acids. With V trimmed by 1 base and J by 0 bases, 3 bases remained unmatched. The germline CDR1 and CDR2 sequences are DFQATT and SNEGSKA (reference sequence). The CDR3: CSARASGSSYNEQFF. The CDR3 nucleotides are TGCAGTGCTAGAGCTAGCGGTAGCTCCTACAATGAGCAGTTCTTC.

This clonotype appeared many times. J is TRBJ1-6 and V is TRBV2, with D possibly matching TRBD1 (5 bases). CDR1 and CDR2 from the germline V gene are SNHLY and FYNNEI. The CDR3 totals 14 residues. V gave up 8 bases and J gave up 9 bases, with 17 bases separating them. CDR3 coding DNA: TGTGCCAGCCAACCGCCGGGACGATTTTCACCCCTCCACTTT. Translation gives CASQPPGRFSPLHF. The entire variable domain, with the rest obtained from reference TRBV2 and TRBJ1-6, is as follows: EPEVTQTPSHQVTQMGQEVILRCVPISNHLYFYWYRQILGQKVEFLVSFYNNEISEKSEIFDDQFSVERPDGSNFTLKIRSTKLEDSAMYFCASQPPGRFSPLHFGNGTRLTVT.

About this clonotype itself: This may arise from a read error, as a much more abundant clone is one base away. V and J are TRBV6-2 or TRBV6-3 and TRBJ2-7, with TRBD1 identical over 11 bases. The CDR3 has 15 residues. V lost 6 bases to trimming and J lost 6 bases; unmatched junction nucleotides: 10. CDR1 and CDR2 (germline): MNHEY, SVGEGT. In DNA, the CDR3 is TGTGCCAGCAGCCCCGTCTGGACAGGGGGCCGCGAGCAGTACTTC. This encodes CASSPVWTGGREQYF.

This clonotype occurred many times. The chain couples TRBV20-1 to TRBJ1-6, with D uncertain. CDR1 DFQATT and CDR2 SNEGSKA come from the germline V gene (reference sequence). The CDR3 consists of 14 residues. The V gene lost 1 base and the J gene lost 5 bases, with 9 bases spanning the gap. CDR3 DNA sequence: TGCAGTGCTAGAGCAACAGCGGATAATTCACCCCTCCACTTT. Protein: CSARATADNSPLHF.

This clonotype was recorded at least ten times. The V gene is TRBV20-1, the J gene TRBJ1-1; D gene uncertain. There are 12 residues in the CDR3. Per germline, CDR1 DFQATT and CDR2 SNEGSKA (reference sequence). The V and J ends lost 3 bases and 8 bases respectively, with 13 bases between them. The CDR3 coding sequence is TGCAGTGCTAGGACTCCCCTCGGGGAAGCTTTCTTT. It is translated as CSARTPLGEAFF.

The table lists this clonotype with many counts. The V call is TRBV2, the J call TRBJ1-5; D remains ambiguous. The CDR3 is 14 residues long. Germline CDR1 SNHLY, CDR2 FYNNEI. V lost 6 bases, J lost 0 bases, and 9 bases lay in between. CDR3 amino acids: CASSGMTSNQPQHF. The CDR3 bases are TGTGCCAGCAGCGGTATGACTAGCAATCAGCCCCAGCATTTT.

Points on this clonotype: One junction end does not reproduce the germline sequence, and a read error may be involved. The chain has TRBV12-5 and TRBJ2-3; 7 bases are a match to TRBD1. The germline gives CDR1 LGHNT, CDR2 FRNRAP. The CDR3 contains 18 residues. The CDR3 DNA is TGTGATAGTGGTTTGTGTCAGGGGGAAGTAGCATGTTCAGATACGCAGTATTTT. Translation: CDSGLCQGEVACSDTQYF.

Of note for this clonotype: This may come from a read error, since a much larger clone is one base off. The rearrangement uses TRBV7-3 and TRBJ1-1; D is perhaps TRBD1 (5 bases). The last part of the DNA fits TRBJ1-6 better; the J call may be wrong. Germline V gene data show CDR1 as SGHTA and CDR2 as FQGTGA. The CDR3 spans 13 residues. CDR3 nucleotides: TGTGCCGGCAGCTTATTTGGGGGATCACCCCTCCACTTT. It specifies CAGSLFGGSPLHF.

This clonotype was seen many times. The rearrangement uses TRBV7-9 and TRBJ1-2; D is unresolved. The CDR3 runs 14 residues. Per germline, CDR1 SEHNR and CDR2 FQNEAQ (reference sequence). The ends were cut back, 1 base at V and 4 bases at J, with 10 bases in the middle. The CDR3 here is CASSLVTWGYGYTF. For the CDR3, the DNA is TGTGCCAGCAGCTTAGTTACGTGGGGCTATGGCTACACCTTC.

As concerns this clonotype: A clone one base away is much larger, so this may be a read error. This chain uses TRBV20-1 with TRBJ1-6; D gene ambiguous. The CDR3 length is 13 residues. The V end lost 4 bases, the J end lost 4 bases, and 8 bases lay between the germline ends. Germline values: CDR1 DFQATT, CDR2 SNEGSKA (reference sequence). The CDR3 spells CSAMRGYNSPLHF. The CDR3 DNA sequence: TGCAGTGCTATGCGCGGGTATAATTCACCCCTCCACTTT.

Ten or more counts support this clonotype. This chain connects TRBV11-3 to TRBJ1-2, with unresolved D. Germline CDR1 reads SGHNT; CDR2 reads YENEEA. This CDR3 region has 17 residues. The V end was cut by 4 bases, the J end by 4 bases, with 22 bases between. The chain's CDR3 is CASSSSSDLGKTYGYTF. CDR3 sequence (DNA): TGTGCCAGCAGCTCCTCGAGCGATCTCGGAAAGACCTATGGCTACACCTTC.

The chain joins TRBV9 to TRBJ2-3; the match to TRBD2 covers 11 bases. Per germline, CDR1 SGDLS and CDR2 YYNGEE. The CDR3 length is 19 residues. Trimming cost V 4 bases and J 4 bases; bases outside gene matches: 17. CDR3 loop: CASSLPGGSGRVLADTQYF. For the CDR3, the DNA is TGTGCCAGCAGCCTCCCGGGAGGTAGCGGGAGGGTTTTGGCAGATACGCAGTATTTT.

This clonotype showed up many times. CDR3 DNA sequence: TGTGCCAGCAGTTTATCCCTTGAGTGGGGCCCCACGTCGAGAGTGAGCTACGAGCAGTACTTC. Its translation is CASSLSLEWGPTSRVSYEQYF. V and J are TRBV12-3 or TRBV12-4 and TRBJ2-7; D perhaps matches TRBD1 (5 bases). The germline V and J ends were trimmed by 2 bases and 3 bases, with 32 bases remaining between them. This CDR3 contains 21 residues.

This clonotype occurred many times. This chain uses TRBV5-6 with TRBJ2-5; D is ambiguous. The CDR3 is 11 residues long. Trimming stripped 2 bases from V and 5 bases from J, with 4 bases between. The germline V gene has CDR1 SGHDT and CDR2 YYEEEE. Here the CDR3 reads CASSLLETQYF. The CDR3 region has the DNA TGTGCCAGCAGCTTACTGGAGACCCAGTACTTC. Using reference TRBV5-6 and TRBJ2-5 for the parts outside the CDR3, the full variable domain is DAGVTQSPTHLIKTRGQQVTLRCSPKSGHDTVSWYQQALGQGPQFIFQYYEEEERQRGNFPDRFSGHQFPNYSSELNVNALLLGDSALYLCASSLLETQYFGPGTRLLVL.

Remarks on this clonotype: A clone one base away is much larger, so this may be a read error. The V and J genes are TRBV18 and TRBJ1-1, with D possibly matching TRBD1 (6 bases). The V and J ends lost 3 bases and 4 bases respectively, with 15 bases between them. Germline loops: CDR1 KGHSH, CDR2 LQKENI. The CDR3 is 15 amino acids. The CDR3 spells CASSPDSRGGTEAFF. The CDR3 DNA reads TGTGCCAGCTCACCGGACAGCCGGGGGGGCACTGAAGCTTTCTTT.

This clonotype showed up many times. The V and J genes are TRBV19 and TRBJ2-7, with 8 nucleotides matching TRBD1. Looked up from germline, CDR1 is LNHDA and CDR2 is SQIVND (reference sequence). The CDR3 covers 15 residues. Trimming removed 5 bases from V and 5 bases from J; junction bases left unmatched: 11. In DNA form, the CDR3 reads TGTGCCAGTAGTCCAACAGGGGGAGGTTTGAACGAGCAGTACTTC. It is translated as CASSPTGGGLNEQYF.